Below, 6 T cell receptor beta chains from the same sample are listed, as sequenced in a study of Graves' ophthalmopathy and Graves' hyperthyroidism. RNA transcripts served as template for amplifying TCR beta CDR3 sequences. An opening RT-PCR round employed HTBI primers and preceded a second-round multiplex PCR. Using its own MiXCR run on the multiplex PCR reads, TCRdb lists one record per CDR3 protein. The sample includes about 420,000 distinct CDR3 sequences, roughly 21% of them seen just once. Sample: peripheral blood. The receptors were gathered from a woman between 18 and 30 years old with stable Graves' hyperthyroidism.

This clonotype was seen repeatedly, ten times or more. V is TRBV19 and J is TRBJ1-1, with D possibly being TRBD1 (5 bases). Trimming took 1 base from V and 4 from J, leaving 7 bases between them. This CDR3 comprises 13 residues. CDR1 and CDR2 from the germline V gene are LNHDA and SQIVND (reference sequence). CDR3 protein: CASSIVRGTEAFF. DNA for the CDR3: TGTGCCAGTAGTATAGTTAGGGGCACTGAAGCTTTCTTT. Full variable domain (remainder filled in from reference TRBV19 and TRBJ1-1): DGGITQSPKYLFRKEGQNVTLSCEQNLNHDAMYWYRQDPGQGLRLIYYSQIVNDFQKGDIAEGYSVSREKKESFPLTVTSAQKNPTAFYLCASSIVRGTEAFFGQGTRLTVV.

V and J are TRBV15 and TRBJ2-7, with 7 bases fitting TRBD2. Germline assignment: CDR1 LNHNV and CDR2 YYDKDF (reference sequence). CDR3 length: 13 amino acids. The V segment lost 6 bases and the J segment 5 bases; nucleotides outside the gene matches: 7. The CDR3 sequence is CATRPPSGNEQYF. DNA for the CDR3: TGTGCCACCAGACCACCGAGCGGGAACGAGCAGTACTTC.

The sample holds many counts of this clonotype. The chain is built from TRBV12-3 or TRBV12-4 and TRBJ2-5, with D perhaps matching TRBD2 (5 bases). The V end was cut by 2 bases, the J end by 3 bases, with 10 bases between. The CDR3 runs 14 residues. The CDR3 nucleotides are TGTGCCAGCAGTTTATTTTCTAGCAAAGAGACCCAGTACTTC. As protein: CASSLFSSKETQYF.

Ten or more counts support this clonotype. The CDR3 reads CASSPGTGGGPREQYF. The CDR3 nucleotides are TGTGCCAGCAGTCCCGGGACAGGGGGGGGGCCACGCGAGCAGTACTTC. This chain links TRBV27 with TRBJ2-7, with 11 bases identical to TRBD1. V lost 5 bases to trimming and J lost 6 bases; unmatched junction nucleotides: 12. The CDR3 contains 16 residues. Per the germline V gene, CDR1 is MNHEY and CDR2 is SMNVEV (reference sequence).

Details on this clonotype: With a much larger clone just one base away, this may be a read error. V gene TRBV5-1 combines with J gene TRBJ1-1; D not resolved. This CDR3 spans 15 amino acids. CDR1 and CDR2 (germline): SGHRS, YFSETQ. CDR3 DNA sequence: TGCGCCAGCAGCTTAAGATTCAGTTCAGCCACTGAAGCTTGCTTT. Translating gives CASSLRFSSATEACF.

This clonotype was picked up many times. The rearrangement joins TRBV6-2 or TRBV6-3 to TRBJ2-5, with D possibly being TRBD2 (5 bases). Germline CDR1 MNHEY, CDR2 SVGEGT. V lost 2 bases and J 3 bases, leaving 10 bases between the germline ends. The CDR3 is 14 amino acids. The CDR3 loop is CASSYRGKKETQYF. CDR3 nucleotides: TGTGCCAGCAGTTACCGAGGGAAAAAAGAGACCCAGTACTTC.